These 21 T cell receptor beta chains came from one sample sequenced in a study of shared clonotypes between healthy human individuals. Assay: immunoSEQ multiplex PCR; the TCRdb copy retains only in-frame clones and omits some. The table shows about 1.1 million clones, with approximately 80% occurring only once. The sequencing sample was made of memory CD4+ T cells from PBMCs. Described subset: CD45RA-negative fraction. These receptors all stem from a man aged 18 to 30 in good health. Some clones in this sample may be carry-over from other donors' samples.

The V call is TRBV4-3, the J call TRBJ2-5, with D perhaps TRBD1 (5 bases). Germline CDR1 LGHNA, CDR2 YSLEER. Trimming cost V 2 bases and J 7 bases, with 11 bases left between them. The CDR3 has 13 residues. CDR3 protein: CASSQRQGMTQYF. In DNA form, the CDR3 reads TGCGCCAGCAGCCAACGGCAGGGAATGACCCAGTACTTC.

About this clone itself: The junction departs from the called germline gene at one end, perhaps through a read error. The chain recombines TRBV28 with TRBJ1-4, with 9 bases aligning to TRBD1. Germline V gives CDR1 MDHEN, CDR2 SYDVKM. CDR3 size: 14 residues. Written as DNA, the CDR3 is TGTGCCAGCAGTCCAAACTGGGTACAGGGGGCGACAAGTTTT. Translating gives CASSPNWVQGATSF.

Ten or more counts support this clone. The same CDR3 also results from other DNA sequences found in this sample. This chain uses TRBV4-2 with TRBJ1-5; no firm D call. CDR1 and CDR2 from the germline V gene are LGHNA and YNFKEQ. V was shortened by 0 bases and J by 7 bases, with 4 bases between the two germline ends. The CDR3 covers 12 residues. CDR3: CASSQDGQPQHF. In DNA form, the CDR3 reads TGTGCCAGCAGCCAAGATGGGCAGCCCCAGCATTTT.

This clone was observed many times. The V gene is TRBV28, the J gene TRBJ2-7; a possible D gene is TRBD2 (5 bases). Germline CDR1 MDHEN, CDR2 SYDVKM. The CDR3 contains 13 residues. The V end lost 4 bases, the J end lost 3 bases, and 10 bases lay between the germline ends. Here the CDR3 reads CASSSAGRYEQYF. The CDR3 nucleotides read TGTGCCAGCAGTTCCGCGGGCCGCTACGAGCAGTACTTC.

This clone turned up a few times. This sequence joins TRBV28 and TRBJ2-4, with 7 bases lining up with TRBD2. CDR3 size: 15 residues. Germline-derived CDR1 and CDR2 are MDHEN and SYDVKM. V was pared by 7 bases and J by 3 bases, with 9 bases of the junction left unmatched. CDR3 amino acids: CASISAGVGKNIQYF. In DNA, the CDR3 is TGTGCCAGCATTTCCGCGGGAGTTGGCAAAAACATTCAGTACTTC.

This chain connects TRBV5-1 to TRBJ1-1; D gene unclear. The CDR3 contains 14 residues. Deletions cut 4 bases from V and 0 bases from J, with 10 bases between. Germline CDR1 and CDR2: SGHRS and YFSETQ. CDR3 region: CASSIGRLNTEAFF. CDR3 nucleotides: TGCGCCAGCAGCATTGGCCGGTTGAACACTGAAGCTTTCTTT.

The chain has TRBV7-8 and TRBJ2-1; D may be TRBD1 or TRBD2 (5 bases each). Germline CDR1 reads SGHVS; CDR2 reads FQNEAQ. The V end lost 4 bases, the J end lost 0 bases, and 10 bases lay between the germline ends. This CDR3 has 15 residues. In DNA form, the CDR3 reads TGTGCCAGCAGCTCCCTTGGGGGCTCCTACAATGAGCAGTTCTTC. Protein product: CASSSLGGSYNEQFF.

The CDR3 spells CASSLRRTGPNEQFF. The CDR3, as DNA: TGTGCCAGCAGCCTGAGGCGGACCGGACCCAATGAGCAGTTCTTC. The chain has TRBV7-2 and TRBJ2-7, with D hard to call. TRBJ2-1 explains the end of the DNA better; the J call may be wrong. This CDR3 is built from 15 residues. CDR1 and CDR2 (germline): SGHTA, FQGNSA.

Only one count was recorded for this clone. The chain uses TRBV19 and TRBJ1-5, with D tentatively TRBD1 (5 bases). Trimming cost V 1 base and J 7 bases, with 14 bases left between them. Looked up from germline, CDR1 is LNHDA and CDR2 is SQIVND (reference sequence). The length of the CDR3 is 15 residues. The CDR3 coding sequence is TGTGCCAGTAGTATAGGTACGACAGACCAACAGCCCCAGCATTTT. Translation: CASSIGTTDQQPQHF.

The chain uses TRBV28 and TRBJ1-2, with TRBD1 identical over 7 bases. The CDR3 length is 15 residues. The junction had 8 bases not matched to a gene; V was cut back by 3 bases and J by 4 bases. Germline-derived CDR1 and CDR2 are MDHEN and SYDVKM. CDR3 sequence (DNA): TGTGCCAGCAGTTTGCTATCAGGGGGAGGCTATGGCTACACCTTC. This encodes CASSLLSGGGYGYTF.

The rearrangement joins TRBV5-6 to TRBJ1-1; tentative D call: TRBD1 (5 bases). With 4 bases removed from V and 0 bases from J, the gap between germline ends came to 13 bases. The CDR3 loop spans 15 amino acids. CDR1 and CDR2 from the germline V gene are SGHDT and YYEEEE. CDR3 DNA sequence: TGTGCCAGCAGCCGCGGGGCGGGGATGAACACTGAAGCTTTCTTT. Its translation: CASSRGAGMNTEAFF.

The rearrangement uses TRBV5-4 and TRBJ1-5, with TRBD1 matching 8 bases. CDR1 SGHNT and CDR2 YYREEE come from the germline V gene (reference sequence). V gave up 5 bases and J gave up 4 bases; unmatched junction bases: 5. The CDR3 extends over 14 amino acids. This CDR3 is CASSQDRGNQPQHF. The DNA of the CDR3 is TGTGCCAGCAGTCAAGACAGGGGAAATCAGCCCCAGCATTTT.

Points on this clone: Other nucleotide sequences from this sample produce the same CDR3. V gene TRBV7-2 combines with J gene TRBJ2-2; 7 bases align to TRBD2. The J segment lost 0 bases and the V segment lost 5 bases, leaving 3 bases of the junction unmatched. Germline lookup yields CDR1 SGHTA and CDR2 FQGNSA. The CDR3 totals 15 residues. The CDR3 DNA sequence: TGTGCCAGCAGCCTCGGACTAGCGAACACCGGGGAGCTGTTTTTT. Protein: CASSLGLANTGELFF. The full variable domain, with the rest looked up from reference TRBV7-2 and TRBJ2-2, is GAGVSQSPSNKVTEKGKDVELRCDPISGHTALYWYRQSLGQGLEFLIYFQGNSAPDKSGLPSDRFSAERTGGSVSTLTIQRTQQEDSAVYLCASSLGLANTGELFFGEGSRLTVL.

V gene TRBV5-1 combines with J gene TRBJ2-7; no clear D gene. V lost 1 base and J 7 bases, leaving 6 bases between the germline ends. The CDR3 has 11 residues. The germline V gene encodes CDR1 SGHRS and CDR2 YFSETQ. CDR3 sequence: CASSLHQEQYF. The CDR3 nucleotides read TGCGCCAGCAGCTTGCATCAGGAGCAGTACTTC. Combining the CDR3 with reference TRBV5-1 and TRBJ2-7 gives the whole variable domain KAGVTQTPRYLIKTRGQQVTLSCSPISGHRSVSWYQQTPGQGLQFLFEYFSETQRNKGNFPGRFSGRQFSNSRSEMNVSTLELGDSALYLCASSLHQEQYFGPGTRLTVT.

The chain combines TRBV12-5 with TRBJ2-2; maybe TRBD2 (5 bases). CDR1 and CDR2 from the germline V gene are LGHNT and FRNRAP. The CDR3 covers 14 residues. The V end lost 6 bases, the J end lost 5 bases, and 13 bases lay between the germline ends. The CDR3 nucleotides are TGTGCTAGTGGCCCCTGGGGAGCTACCGGGGAGCTGTTTTTT. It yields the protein CASGPWGATGELFF.

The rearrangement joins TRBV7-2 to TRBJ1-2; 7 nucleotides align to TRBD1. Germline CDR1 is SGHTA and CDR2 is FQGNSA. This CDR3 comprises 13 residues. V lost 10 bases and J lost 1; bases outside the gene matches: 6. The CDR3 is CATKGQNNYGYTF. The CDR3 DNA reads TGTGCCACCAAGGGACAGAATAACTATGGCTACACCTTC.

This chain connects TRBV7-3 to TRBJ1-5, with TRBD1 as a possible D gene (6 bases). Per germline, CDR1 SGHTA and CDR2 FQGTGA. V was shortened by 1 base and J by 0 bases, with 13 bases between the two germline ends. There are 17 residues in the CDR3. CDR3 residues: CASSLIPGQYSNQPQHF. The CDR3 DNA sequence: TGTGCCAGCAGCTTAATACCCGGACAGTATAGCAATCAGCCCCAGCATTTT. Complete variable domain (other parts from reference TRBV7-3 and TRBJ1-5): GAGVSQTPSNKVTEKGKYVELRCDPISGHTALYWYRQSLGQGPEFLIYFQGTGAADDSGLPNDRFFAVRPEGSVSTLKIQRTERGDSAVYLCASSLIPGQYSNQPQHFGDGTRLSIL.

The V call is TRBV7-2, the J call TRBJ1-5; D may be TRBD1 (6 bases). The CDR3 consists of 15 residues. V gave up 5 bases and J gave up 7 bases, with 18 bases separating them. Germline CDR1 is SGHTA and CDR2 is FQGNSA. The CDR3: CASSKEGGAGQPQHF. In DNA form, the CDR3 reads TGTGCCAGCAGCAAAGAGGGGGGGGCTGGCCAGCCCCAGCATTTT.

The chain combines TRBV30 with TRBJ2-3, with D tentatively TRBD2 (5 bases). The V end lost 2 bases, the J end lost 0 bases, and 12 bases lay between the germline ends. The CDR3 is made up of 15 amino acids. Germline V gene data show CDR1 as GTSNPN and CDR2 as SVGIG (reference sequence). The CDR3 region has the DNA TGTGCCTGGAGTTTCGGTGGCGGGAGCACAGATACGCAGTATTTT. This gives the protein CAWSFGGGSTDTQYF.

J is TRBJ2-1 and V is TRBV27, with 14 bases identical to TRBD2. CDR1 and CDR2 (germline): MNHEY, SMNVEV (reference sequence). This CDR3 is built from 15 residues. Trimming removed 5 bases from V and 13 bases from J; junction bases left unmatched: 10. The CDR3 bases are TGTGCCAGCAGTCCGAGACGGGGACTAGCGGGGGAACAGTTCTTC. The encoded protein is CASSPRRGLAGEQFF.

CDR3 sequence reads: CASSQGLTLADTQYF. CDR3 nucleotide sequence: TGTGCCAGCAGCCAGGGCTTGACCCTCGCAGATACGCAGTATTTT. This chain joins TRBV14 and TRBJ2-3; D gene uncertain. The V end was cut by 3 bases, the J end by 4 bases, with 14 bases between. Germline CDR1 and CDR2: SGHDN and FVKESK. This CDR3 has 15 amino acids.